The 9 T cell receptor beta chains in this list originate from one sample, sequenced in a study of regulatory T cells in long-lasting Graves disease. The sample's time point: newly diagnosed GD, antithyroid drugs for less than 3 months. After RNA was extracted from PBMCs, the TCR library was made from it. CDR3-region Arm-PCR and iRepertoire HTBI primers produced the TCR beta libraries. Via MiXCR, TCRdb re-called the multiplex PCR reads, giving one row per CDR3 protein. The sample includes about 620,000 distinct CDR3 sequences, roughly 16% seen only once; the top ten take roughly 18%. This sample also belongs to another study, concerning T cells in Graves' hyperthyroidism and ophthalmopathy.

This sample comprised peripheral blood mononuclear cells (PBMCs), obtained at new diagnosis, from a patient treated with antithyroid drugs. The receptors here all came from a woman aged 25 to 39 with Graves disease.

The rearrangement uses TRBV10-3 and TRBJ1-1; weak D call: TRBD1 (5 bases). From germline, CDR1 is ENHRY and CDR2 SYGVKD. V lost 3 bases, J lost 4 bases, and 12 bases lay in between. This CDR3 is built from 14 residues. The DNA of the CDR3 is TGTGCCATCAGTGATGGGACGGGACTCACTGAAGCTTTCTTT. Amino acid sequence: CAISDGTGLTEAFF.

In its sample, this clonotype was seen many times. J is TRBJ1-2 and V is TRBV27, with D possibly TRBD1 on 5 matching bases. The CDR3 spans 18 residues. The germline CDR1 and CDR2 sequences are MNHEY and SMNVEV (reference sequence). With 7 bases removed from V and 0 bases from J, the gap between germline ends came to 24 bases. The CDR3: CASTQRDGKGPPNYGYTF. The CDR3 coding sequence is TGTGCCAGCACCCAAAGGGACGGAAAAGGCCCTCCTAACTATGGCTACACCTTC.

This clonotype was seen more than once but under ten times. The chain couples TRBV13 to TRBJ1-1, with TRBD1 matching over 9 bases. The V segment lost 2 bases and the J segment 4 bases; nucleotides outside the gene matches: 5. The CDR3 covers 15 residues. Germline V CDR1 and CDR2: PRHDT, FYEKMQ (reference sequence). The chain's CDR3 is CASSLNRGHGTEAFF. The CDR3 region has the DNA TGTGCCAGCAGCTTAAACAGGGGGCATGGCACTGAAGCTTTCTTT. Looking up the rest from reference TRBV13 and TRBJ1-1 gives the full variable domain: AAGVIQSPRHLIKEKRETATLKCYPIPRHDTVYWYQQGPGQDPQFLISFYEKMQSDKGSIPDRFSAQQFSDYHSELNMSSLELGDSALYFCASSLNRGHGTEAFFGQGTRLTVV.

A word on this clonotype: An end of the junction differs from the germline gene, which may be a read error. V is TRBV27 and J is TRBJ2-7; TRBD2 matches at 8 bases. CDR3 size: 14 residues. CDR1 is MNHEY, CDR2 SMNVEV, per germline (reference sequence). CDR3 residues: CASSPSGPTYGQYF. The CDR3 bases are TGTGCCAGCAGTCCTAGCGGGCCTACCTACGGGCAGTACTTC.

V usage is TRBV19 and J usage is TRBJ2-1; 9 bases align to TRBD1. The germline gives CDR1 LNHDA, CDR2 SQIVND (reference sequence). This CDR3 has 19 amino acids. After removal of 5 bases from V and 3 bases from J, the junction contained 17 bases not matched to a gene. The CDR3 DNA reads TGTGCCAGTAGTTTGGACAGGGGCCTGGGAGGGGGTCGCTACAATGAGCAGTTCTTC. Translation gives CASSLDRGLGGGRYNEQFF.

This clonotype was seen at least ten times. The chain employs TRBV6-1 and TRBJ1-2; 7 positions match TRBD1. Germline lookup yields CDR1 MNHNS and CDR2 SASEGT. V was clipped by 3 bases and J by 8 bases; unmatched bases: 6. This CDR3 has 13 residues. CDR3 protein: CASSDEGARGYTF. CDR3 coding DNA: TGTGCCAGCAGTGATGAGGGGGCGCGGGGCTACACCTTC.

Ten or more counts support this clonotype. This chain connects TRBV12-3 or TRBV12-4 to TRBJ1-5; TRBD1 agrees at 12 bases. With V trimmed by 5 bases and J by 5 bases, 7 bases remained unmatched. The CDR3 has 16 amino acids. The CDR3 here is CASSPPGTGGHQPQHF. The CDR3 coding sequence is TGTGCCAGCAGTCCCCCCGGGACAGGGGGCCATCAGCCCCAGCATTTT.

V gene TRBV2 combines with J gene TRBJ2-5; tentatively, D is TRBD1 or TRBD2 (5 bases each). Germline loops: CDR1 SNHLY, CDR2 FYNNEI. The CDR3 totals 14 residues. Trimming took 6 bases from V and 1 from J, leaving 12 bases between them. This CDR3 is CASRADGTQETQYF. CDR3 in DNA: TGTGCCAGCAGGGCTGACGGGACCCAAGAGACCCAGTACTTC.

The rearrangement links TRBV7-9 to TRBJ2-5, with D perhaps TRBD1 or TRBD2 (5 bases each). V shed 5 bases and J shed 4 bases, with 17 bases lying between them. This CDR3 region has 15 residues. Germline CDR1 and CDR2: SEHNR and FQNEAQ (reference sequence). CDR3 DNA sequence: TGTGCCAGCAGCCCCGGTGGTGGGGGTCGAGAGACCCAGTACTTC. The encoded protein is CASSPGGGGRETQYF.